The sequence of this TCR beta chain was determined in a study of control samples from healthy donors and cancer patients (dated by TCRdb to the early 2020s). V sheds 0 bases and J sheds 4 bases, leaving 4 bases between their ends. The germline V gene (reference sequence) specifies SGHNT as CDR1 and YYREEE as CDR2. Measured from the cysteine to the phenylalanine, the CDR3 is 13 residues long. The read is trimmed to its CDR3 DNA, 39 bases read in frame from base 1. Libraries were constructed by the immunoSEQ multiplex PCR assay. The table was pulled from immuneACCESS by TCRdb, which kept in-frame rearrangements only. Such tables lose some clones; where checked, under half of the loss comes from unresolved V genes, and the rest has no known cause. The table for this sample lists 100,000 to 150,000 clones; about 87% of them were counted only once. The top ten clones comprise about 3% of the sample. Turning to this clone: What this receptor recognizes is not known. No quality values exist for individual bases; no much larger clone is one base distant.

What was sequenced was blood. The sequence derives from a man between 60 and 75 years old in good health. The chain is assembled from TRBV5-4 and TRBJ2-2; the D gene cannot be resolved reliably. The CDR3: CASSLVATGELFF. The bases read TGTGCCAGCAGCTTGGTTGCCACCGGGGAGCTGTTTTTT.